Listed below are T cell receptor beta chains from one sample, sequenced in a study of sequential checkpoint blockade in melanoma. Sequencing was performed with immunoSEQ multiplex PCR; in TCRdb, only in-frame clones are kept and a portion is missing. The repertoire has over 4,500 clones, around 50% of them found once; the top ten carry about 41%. The source material was CD8+ T cells sorted from blood (inferred from file names), sampled from a patient given nivolumab and ipilimumab in sequence. These receptors were obtained from a human donor with melanoma. The CDR3 runs from the conserved cysteine through the conserved F or W. The D gene is left open where the match is weak. Some rows mark clone size as missing; the rest say once, few, many or name a class of expanded clone.

>TRBD2|TRBJ2-1|.|TRBV7-8
TGTGCCAGCAGCTTAAGCGGGGGGGCAGCTGAGCAGTTCTTC
CASSLSGGAAEQFF
>.|TRBJ2-3|.|TRBV28
TGTGCCAGCAGTTTACGAGATACGCAGTATTTT
CASSLRDTQYF
>.|TRBJ2-3|.|TRBV7-9
TGTGCCAGCAGCTCGCAACAGGGTCGGACAGATACGCAGTATTTT
CASSSQQGRTDTQYF
>TRBD1|TRBJ1-5|few|TRBV19
TGTGCCAGTAATCTCAAGGGGGCGCGGGGCAATCAGCCCCAGCATTTT
CASNLKGARGNQPQHF
>TRBD2|TRBJ2-7|.|TRBV5-6
TGTGCCAGCAGCTTGCGGCGGGGGGGCTACGAGCAGTACTTC
CASSLRRGGYEQYF
>.|TRBJ2-7|.|TRBV6-1
TGTGCCAGCAGTGTCGGCGGGTTCTCATCCTACGAGCAGTACTTC
CASSVGGFSSYEQYF
>TRBD1|TRBJ2-7|.|TRBV6-6
TGTGCCAGCAGTTACGGGACAGAAGCCTACGAGCAGTACTTC
CASSYGTEAYEQYF
>.|TRBJ1-1|.|TRBV11-3
TGTGCCAGCAGCCCCCTACAGGGTGAAACTGAAGCTTTCTTT
CASSPLQGETEAFF
>TRBD1|TRBJ2-7|.|TRBV10-2
TGCGCCAGCAGTGAGGGGGACAGAGGCTACGAGCAGTACTTC
CASSEGDRGYEQYF
>.|TRBJ1-1|.|TRBV4-3
TGCGCCAGCAGCCAAGGGTTTAAAGGGGTTGAGGGGGGGAGTGAAGCTTTCTTT
CASSQGFKGVEGGSEAFF